This is a list of T cell receptor beta chains from one sample in a study of CD8 T cells in ankylosing spondylitis. TCRdb reanalysed the 5' RACE reads using MiXCR and keeps one entry per CDR3 protein. The sample records roughly 230,000 distinct CDR3 sequences, 10% to 13% being singletons. Input material: blood, either unsorted or a sorted T cell fraction (not recorded which). The source of these receptors is a male donor with ankylosing spondylitis or in good health (not recorded which). CDR3s include the opening cysteine and the closing phenylalanine or tryptophan. The D gene is left open where the match is weak. Not every row has a clone size; where given, it reads once, few, many or a size class.

size	D	V	J	CDR3	DNA
many	NA	TRBV20-1	TRBJ2-6	CSAPDLSGANVLTF	TGCAGTGCTCCGGACCTCTCTGGGGCCAACGTCCTGACTTTC
many	NA	TRBV20-1	TRBJ2-3	CSAMGAARDTQYF	TGCAGTGCTATGGGGGCGGCTCGGGATACGCAGTATTTT
many	TRBD1	TRBV10-3	TRBJ2-5	CAILGQGQETQYF	TGTGCCATCCTGGGACAGGGCCAAGAGACCCAGTACTTC
many	NA	TRBV25-1	TRBJ1-2	CASRETGTSANYGYTF	TGTGCCAGCAGGGAGACCGGGACCTCAGCTAACTATGGCTACACCTTC
many	TRBD2	TRBV5-1	TRBJ2-2	CASSLDFSVAGGQGTGELFF	TGCGCCAGCAGCTTGGATTTTTCAGTAGCGGGAGGCCAGGGCACCGGGGAGCTGTTTTTT
many	NA	TRBV12-3/TRBV12-4	TRBJ2-4	CASSPGAGEGWNIQYF	TGTGCCAGCAGCCCGGGGGCCGGGGAAGGGTGGAACATTCAGTACTTC
many	NA	TRBV5-1	TRBJ1-4	CASSPAQATNEKLFF	TGCGCCAGCAGCCCGGCACAGGCAACTAATGAAAAACTGTTTTTT
NA	NA	TRBV30	TRBJ2-7	CAWNSLQGNEQYF	TGTGCCTGGAATAGCCTCCAGGGGAACGAGCAGTACTTC
few	TRBD2	TRBV7-2	TRBJ2-2	CASSPVSGIHGELFF	TGTGCCAGCAGCCCAGTAAGCGGGATACACGGGGAGCTGTTTTTT
NA	NA	TRBV5-6	TRBJ1-2	CASTSTGTFNYGHTF	TGTGCCAGCACCTCCACAGGGACGTTTAACTATGGCCACACCTTC
many	TRBD1	TRBV29-1	TRBJ2-2	CSVQTSGGFGTGELFF	TGCAGCGTTCAGACTTCAGGGGGCTTTGGCACCGGGGAGCTGTTTTTT
many	TRBD1	TRBV12-3/TRBV12-4	TRBJ2-1	CASSWDRLTYNEQFF	TGTGCCAGCAGCTGGGACAGGTTAACCTACAATGAGCAGTTCTTC
few	NA	TRBV20-1	TRBJ2-7	CSAMGPRSYEQYF	TGCAGTGCTATGGGACCTCGCTCCTACGAGCAGTACTTC
NA	TRBD1	TRBV20-1	TRBJ1-2	CSAHVRTGNYGYTF	TGCAGTGCCCACGTCCGGACAGGCAACTATGGCTACACCTTC
many	NA	TRBV7-9	TRBJ2-1	CASSQLDNEQFF	TGTGCCAGCAGCCAACTGGACAATGAGCAGTTCTTC
many	TRBD1	TRBV5-1	TRBJ1-1	CASSLAGGTTEAFF	TGCGCCAGCAGCTTGGCAGGGGGAACCACTGAAGCTTTCTTT
many	TRBD1	TRBV12-3/TRBV12-4	TRBJ2-5	CASSSGGSETQYF	TGTGCCAGCAGTTCAGGGGGCTCCGAGACCCAGTACTTC
few	NA	TRBV3-1	TRBJ2-7	CASSHLGSDSYEQYF	TGTGCCAGCAGCCACCTGGGAAGCGACTCCTACGAGCAGTACTTC
many	NA	TRBV21-1	TRBJ1-5	CASSKAASNQPQHF	TGTGCCAGCAGCAAAGCGGCAAGCAATCAGCCCCAGCATTTT
many	NA	TRBV12-3/TRBV12-4	TRBJ2-7	CASSLGQIEQYF	TGTGCCAGCAGTCTCGGACAGATCGAGCAGTACTTC
NA	NA	TRBV20-1	TRBJ2-3	CSSTLSTDTQYF	TGCAGCTCAACTCTAAGCACAGATACGCAGTATTTT
many	NA	TRBV7-9	TRBJ1-5	CASSLATGGSPQHF	TGTGCCAGCAGCTTAGCGACAGGAGGATCACCCCAGCATTTT
many	TRBD2	TRBV19	TRBJ2-3	CASSSPGLRGVFSGDTQYF	TGTGCCAGTAGTTCCCCAGGTTTGCGGGGGGTATTCTCCGGAGATACGCAGTATTTT
many	TRBD2	TRBV5-1	TRBJ2-1	CASSGAILAGGPHEQFF	TGCGCCAGCAGCGGGGCGATCCTAGCGGGGGGGCCCCACGAGCAGTTCTTC
many	NA	TRBV30	TRBJ1-2	CAWSVRGTDGYTF	TGTGCCTGGAGTGTACGAGGGACGGACGGCTACACCTTC
NA	TRBD2	TRBV15	TRBJ2-4	CATSGGVLKVKNIQYF	TGTGCCACCAGCGGGGGGGTTCTTAAGGTCAAAAACATTCAGTACTTC
few	TRBD1	TRBV5-1	TRBJ2-7	CASSPGTGGWNEQYF	TGCGCCAGCAGCCCCGGGACAGGGGGTTGGAACGAGCAGTACTTC
many	NA	TRBV2	TRBJ2-5	CASNAPEGTQYF	TGTGCCAGCAACGCCCCCGAGGGCACCCAGTACTTC
many	TRBD1	TRBV20-1	TRBJ2-2	CSAREGQGAGELFF	TGCAGTGCTAGAGAGGGACAGGGGGCCGGGGAGCTGTTTTTT
many	NA	TRBV5-1	TRBJ2-1	CASCQDPGGRYNEQFF	TGCGCCAGCTGCCAGGATCCGGGGGGCCGATACAATGAGCAGTTCTTC
few	NA	TRBV10-3	TRBJ2-1	CAIRRGGSAYNEQFF	TGTGCCATCAGGAGAGGGGGGAGCGCCTACAATGAGCAGTTCTTC
many	TRBD2	TRBV15	TRBJ2-3	CATSRGGGLTDTQYF	TGTGCCACCAGCAGAGGGGGAGGGTTGACAGATACGCAGTATTTT
many	TRBD1	TRBV13	TRBJ2-5	CASSPRTGRPQETQYF	TGTGCCAGCAGCCCCCGGACAGGGCGCCCACAAGAGACCCAGTACTTC
many	TRBD1	TRBV11-2	TRBJ2-1	CASSGRDRFYNEQFF	TGTGCCAGCAGCGGCCGGGACAGGTTCTACAATGAGCAGTTCTTC
many	NA	TRBV12-3/TRBV12-4	TRBJ1-1	CASSLGVPEAFF	TGTGCCAGCAGTTTAGGGGTGCCTGAAGCTTTCTTT
few	NA	TRBV27	TRBJ2-3	CASSLSRAF	TGTGCCAGCAGTTTGTCCAGAGCATTT
many	TRBD2	TRBV28	TRBJ2-3	CASNDGRAADTQYF	TGTGCCAGCAACGACGGGAGGGCCGCAGATACGCAGTATTTT
many	NA	TRBV4-1	TRBJ2-1	CASSQGLRANEQFF	TGCGCCAGCAGCCAAGGCCTAAGGGCGAATGAGCAGTTCTTC
NA	NA	TRBV29-1	TRBJ2-5	CSVGTGRGQETQYF	TGCAGCGTTGGGACGGGAAGGGGTCAAGAGACCCAGTACTTC
many	TRBD2	TRBV30	TRBJ2-2	CAWSVSGRDTGELFF	TGTGCCTGGAGTGTCTCAGGGAGGGACACCGGGGAGCTGTTTTTT
many	NA	TRBV5-1	TRBJ1-4	CASSLATGFTNEKLFF	TGCGCCAGCAGCTTGGCTACAGGGTTTACTAATGAAAAACTGTTTTTT
many	NA	TRBV27	TRBJ2-7	CASSPSSGLPTYEQYF	TGTGCCAGCAGTCCCTCTTCGGGACTCCCAACCTACGAGCAGTACTTC
few	NA	TRBV12-3/TRBV12-4	TRBJ2-1	CASRPAGPGEQFF	TGTGCCAGCAGGCCCGCAGGGCCGGGTGAGCAGTTCTTC
many	NA	TRBV2	TRBJ2-1	CASSGTVNEQFF	TGTGCCAGCAGTGGGACTGTTAATGAGCAGTTCTTC
many	TRBD1	TRBV12-3/TRBV12-4	TRBJ2-4	CASSLKGTGRNIQYF	TGTGCCAGCAGTTTAAAGGGGACAGGGCGTAACATTCAGTACTTC
many	TRBD1	TRBV18	TRBJ2-7	CASSPGTGSSYEQYF	TGTGCCAGCTCACCCGGGACAGGGTCGTCCTACGAGCAGTACTTC
NA	TRBD2	TRBV7-8	TRBJ2-1	CASSAGLAKPNEQFF	TGTGCCAGCAGCGCGGGACTAGCGAAACCTAATGAGCAGTTCTTC
many	TRBD1	TRBV5-1	TRBJ2-7	CASTRDGTGGGEQYF	TGCGCCAGCACCCGGGATGGGACAGGGGGCGGCGAGCAGTACTTC